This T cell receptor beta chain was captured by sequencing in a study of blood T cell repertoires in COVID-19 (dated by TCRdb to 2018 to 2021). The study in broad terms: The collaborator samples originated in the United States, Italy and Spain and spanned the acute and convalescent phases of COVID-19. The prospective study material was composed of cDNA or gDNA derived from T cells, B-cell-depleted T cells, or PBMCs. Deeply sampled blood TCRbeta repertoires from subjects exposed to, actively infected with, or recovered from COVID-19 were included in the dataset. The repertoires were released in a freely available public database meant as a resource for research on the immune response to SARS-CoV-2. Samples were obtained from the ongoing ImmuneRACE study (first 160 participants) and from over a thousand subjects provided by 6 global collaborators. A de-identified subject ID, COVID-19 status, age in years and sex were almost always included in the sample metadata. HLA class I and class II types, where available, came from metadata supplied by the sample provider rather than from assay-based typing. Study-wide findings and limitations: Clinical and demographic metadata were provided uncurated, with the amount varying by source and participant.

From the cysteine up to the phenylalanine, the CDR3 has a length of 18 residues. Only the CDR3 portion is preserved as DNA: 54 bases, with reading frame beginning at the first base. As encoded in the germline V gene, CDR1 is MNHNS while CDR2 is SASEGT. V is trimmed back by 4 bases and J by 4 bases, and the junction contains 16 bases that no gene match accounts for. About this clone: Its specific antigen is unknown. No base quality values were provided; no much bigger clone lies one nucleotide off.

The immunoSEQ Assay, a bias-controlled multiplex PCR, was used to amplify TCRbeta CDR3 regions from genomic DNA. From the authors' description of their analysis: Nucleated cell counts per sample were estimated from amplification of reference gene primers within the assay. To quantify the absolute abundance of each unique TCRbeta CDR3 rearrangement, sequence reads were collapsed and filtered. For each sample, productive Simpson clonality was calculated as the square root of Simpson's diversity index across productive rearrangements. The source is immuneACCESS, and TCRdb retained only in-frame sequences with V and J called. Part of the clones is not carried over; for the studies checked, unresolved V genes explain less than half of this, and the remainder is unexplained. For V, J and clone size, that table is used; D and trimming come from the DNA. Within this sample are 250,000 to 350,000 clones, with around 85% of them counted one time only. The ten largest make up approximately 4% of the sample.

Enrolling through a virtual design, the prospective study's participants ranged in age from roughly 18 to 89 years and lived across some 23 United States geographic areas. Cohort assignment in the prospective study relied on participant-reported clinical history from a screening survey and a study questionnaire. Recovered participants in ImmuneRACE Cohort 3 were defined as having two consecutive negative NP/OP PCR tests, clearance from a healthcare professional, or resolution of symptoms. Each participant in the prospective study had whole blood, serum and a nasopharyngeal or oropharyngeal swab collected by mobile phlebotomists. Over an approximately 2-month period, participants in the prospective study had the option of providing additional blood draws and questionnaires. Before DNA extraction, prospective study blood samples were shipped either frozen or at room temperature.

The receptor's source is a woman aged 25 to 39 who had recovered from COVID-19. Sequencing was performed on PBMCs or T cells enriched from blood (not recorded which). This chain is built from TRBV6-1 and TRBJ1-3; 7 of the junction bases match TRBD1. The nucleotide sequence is TGTGCCAGCAGTGGTTCTGGACAGGTCTTGTTTACCGGAAACACCATATATTTT. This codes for CASSGSGQVLFTGNTIYF.